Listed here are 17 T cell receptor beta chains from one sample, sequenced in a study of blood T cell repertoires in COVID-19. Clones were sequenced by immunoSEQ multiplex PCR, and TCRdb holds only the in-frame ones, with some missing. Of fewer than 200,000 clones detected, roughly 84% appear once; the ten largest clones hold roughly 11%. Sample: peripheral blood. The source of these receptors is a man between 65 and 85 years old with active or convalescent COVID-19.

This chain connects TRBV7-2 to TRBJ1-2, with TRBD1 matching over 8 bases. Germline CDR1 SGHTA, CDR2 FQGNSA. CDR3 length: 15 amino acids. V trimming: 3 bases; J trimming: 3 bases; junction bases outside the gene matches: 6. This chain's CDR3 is CASSFPGGGDYGYTF. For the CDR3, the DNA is TGTGCCAGCAGCTTCCCAGGGGGCGGGGACTATGGCTACACCTTC.

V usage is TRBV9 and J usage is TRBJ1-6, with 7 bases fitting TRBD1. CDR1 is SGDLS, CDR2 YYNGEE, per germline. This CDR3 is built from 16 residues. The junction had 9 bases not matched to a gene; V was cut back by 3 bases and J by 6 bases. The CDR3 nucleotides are TGTGCCAGCAGCGACGACAGGGTTTTACCTAATTCACCCCTCCACTTT. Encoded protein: CASSDDRVLPNSPLHF.

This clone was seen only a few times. This CDR3 is CASSQAPPGQPQHF. In nucleotides, the CDR3 is TGTGCCAGCAGCCAAGCCCCCCCGGGTCAGCCCCAGCATTTT. This chain links TRBV3-1 (or the pseudogene TRBV3-2) with TRBJ1-5; D gene unclear. CDR3 length: 14 amino acids. The germline V gene encodes CDR1 LGHDT and CDR2 YNNKEL (reference sequence). Trimming pared 1 base from V and 6 bases from J, leaving 10 bases between.

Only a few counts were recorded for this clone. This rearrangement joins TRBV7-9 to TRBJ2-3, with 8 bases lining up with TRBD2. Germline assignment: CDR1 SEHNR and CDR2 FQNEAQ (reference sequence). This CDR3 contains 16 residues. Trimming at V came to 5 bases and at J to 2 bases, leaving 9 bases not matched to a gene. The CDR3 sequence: CASSPGSSGHTDTQYF. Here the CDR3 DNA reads TGTGCCAGCAGCCCCGGGTCTAGCGGGCACACAGATACGCAGTATTTT.

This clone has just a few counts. The CDR3 nucleotides are TGCGCCAGCAGACAGCAAAGTAACACCGGGGAGCTGTTTTTT. It codes for CASRQQSNTGELFF. V and J are TRBV5-1 and TRBJ2-2; D remains unclear. The CDR3 totals 14 residues. Per the germline V gene, CDR1 is SGHRS and CDR2 is YFSETQ. The V end was cut by 5 bases, the J end by 2 bases, with 10 bases between.

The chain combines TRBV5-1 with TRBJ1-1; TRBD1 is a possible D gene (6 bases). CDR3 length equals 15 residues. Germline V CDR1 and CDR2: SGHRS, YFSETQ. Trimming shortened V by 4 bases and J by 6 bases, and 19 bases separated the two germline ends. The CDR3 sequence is CASSQSSGAGSEAFF. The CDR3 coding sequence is TGCGCCAGCAGCCAATCTTCAGGGGCTGGTTCTGAAGCTTTCTTT.

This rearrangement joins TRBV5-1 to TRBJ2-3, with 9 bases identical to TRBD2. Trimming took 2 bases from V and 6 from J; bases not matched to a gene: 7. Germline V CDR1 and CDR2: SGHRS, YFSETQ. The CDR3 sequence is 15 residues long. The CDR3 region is CASSFTPSGVDTQYF. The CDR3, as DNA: TGCGCCAGCAGCTTTACTCCTAGCGGGGTCGATACGCAGTATTTT.

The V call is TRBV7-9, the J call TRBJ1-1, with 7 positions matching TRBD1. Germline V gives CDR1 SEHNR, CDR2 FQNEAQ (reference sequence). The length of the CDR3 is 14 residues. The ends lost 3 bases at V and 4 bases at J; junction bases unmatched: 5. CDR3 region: CASSLGTEITEAFF. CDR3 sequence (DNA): TGTGCCAGCAGCTTGGGGACAGAAATCACTGAAGCTTTCTTT.

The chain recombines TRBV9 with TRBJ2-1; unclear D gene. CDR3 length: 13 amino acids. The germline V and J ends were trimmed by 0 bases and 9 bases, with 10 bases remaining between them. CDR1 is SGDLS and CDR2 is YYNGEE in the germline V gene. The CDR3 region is CASSVDPSGEQFF. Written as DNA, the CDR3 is TGTGCCAGCAGCGTAGATCCGTCCGGTGAGCAGTTCTTC.

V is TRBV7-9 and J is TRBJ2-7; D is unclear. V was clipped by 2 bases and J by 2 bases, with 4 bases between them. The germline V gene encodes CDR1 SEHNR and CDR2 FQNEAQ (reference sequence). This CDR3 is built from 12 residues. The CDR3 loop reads CASSLFAYEQYF. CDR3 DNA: TGTGCCAGCAGCTTATTCGCCTACGAGCAGTACTTC.

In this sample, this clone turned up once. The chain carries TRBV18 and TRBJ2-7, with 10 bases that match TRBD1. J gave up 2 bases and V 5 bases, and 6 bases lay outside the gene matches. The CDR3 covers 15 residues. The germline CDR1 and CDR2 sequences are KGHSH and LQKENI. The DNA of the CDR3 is TGTGCCAGCTCAAGTTCCGGGACAGGGGCCTACGAGCAGTACTTC. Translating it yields CASSSSGTGAYEQYF. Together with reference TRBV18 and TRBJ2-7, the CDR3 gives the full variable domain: NAGVMQNPRHLVRRRGQEARLRCSPMKGHSHVYWYRQLPEEGLKFMVYLQKENIIDESGMPKERFSAEFPKEGPSILRIQQVVRGDSAAYFCASSSSGTGAYEQYFGPGTRLTVT.

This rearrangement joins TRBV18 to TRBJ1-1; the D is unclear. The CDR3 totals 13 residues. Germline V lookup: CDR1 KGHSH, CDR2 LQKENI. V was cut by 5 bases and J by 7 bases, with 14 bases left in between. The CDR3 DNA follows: TGTGCCAGCTCAGGATTGAGGGAGGGTGAAGCTTTCTTT. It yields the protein CASSGLREGEAFF.

Here the CDR3 reads CASSTPGGFWGYTF. As DNA, the CDR3 is TGTGCCAGCAGCACACCAGGGGGTTTCTGGGGCTACACCTTC. This sequence joins TRBV7-2 and TRBJ1-2; TRBD1 matches at 7 bases. Germline V CDR1 and CDR2: SGHTA, FQGNSA. CDR3 length equals 14 residues. Losses at the gene ends were 5 bases for V and 8 bases for J; bases not matched to a gene: 11.

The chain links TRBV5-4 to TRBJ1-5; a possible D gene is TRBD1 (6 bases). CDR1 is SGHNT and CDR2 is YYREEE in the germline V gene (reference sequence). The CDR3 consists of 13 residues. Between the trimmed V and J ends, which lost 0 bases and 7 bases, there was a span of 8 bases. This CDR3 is CASSLEQGQPQHF. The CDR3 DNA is TGTGCCAGCAGCTTGGAACAGGGCCAGCCCCAGCATTTT.

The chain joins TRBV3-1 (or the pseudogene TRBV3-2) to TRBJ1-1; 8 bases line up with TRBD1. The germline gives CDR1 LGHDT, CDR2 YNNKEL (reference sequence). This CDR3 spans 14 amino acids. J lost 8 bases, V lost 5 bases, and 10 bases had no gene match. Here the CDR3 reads CASSSYRGKGEAFF. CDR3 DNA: TGTGCCAGCAGCTCGTACAGGGGGAAAGGGGAAGCTTTCTTT.

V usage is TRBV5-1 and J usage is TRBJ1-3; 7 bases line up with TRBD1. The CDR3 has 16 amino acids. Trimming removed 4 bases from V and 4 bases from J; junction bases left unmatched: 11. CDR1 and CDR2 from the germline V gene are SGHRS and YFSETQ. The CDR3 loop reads CASSQTAGTEGNTIYF. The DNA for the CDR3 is TGCGCCAGCAGCCAGACAGCCGGGACAGAGGGAAACACCATATATTTT. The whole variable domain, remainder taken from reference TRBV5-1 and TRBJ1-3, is KAGVTQTPRYLIKTRGQQVTLSCSPISGHRSVSWYQQTPGQGLQFLFEYFSETQRNKGNFPGRFSGRQFSNSRSEMNVSTLELGDSALYLCASSQTAGTEGNTIYFGEGSWLTVV.

Written as DNA, the CDR3 is TGTGCCAGCAGTGAAGCTCGTACCACACTAGGGGAGCTGTTTTTT. Its translation is CASSEARTTLGELFF. The rearrangement uses TRBV6-1 and TRBJ2-2; D gene unclear. The CDR3 consists of 15 residues. CDR1 and CDR2 (germline): MNHNS, SASEGT. The ends were cut back, 0 bases at V and 8 bases at J, with 13 bases in the middle.